The following is a TCR beta chain sequence with its context. This clonotype was recorded at least ten times. The specificity of this receptor is unknown. Base qualities are not at hand, and no much larger clone is one base apart. The record originates from a study of T cells in Graves' hyperthyroidism and ophthalmopathy (dated by TCRdb to between 2018 and 2020). A note on the overall study: A discovery cohort of around 100 patients, about 40 with Graves' ophthalmopathy and 57 with stable Graves' hyperthyroidism, was used to find distinguishing TCR V-J signatures. Prospective prediction of ophthalmopathy was tested in an independent validation cohort of 18 hyperthyroidism patients and roughly 16 patients who later progressed to ophthalmopathy. The 90 to 100 discovery patients were randomly split 7:3 into training and test sets. The study also compared thyroid tissue and blood T-cell repertoires from about six Graves' hyperthyroidism patients. Following sampling, methimazole starting at 30 mg daily was given to hyperthyroidism patients, and high-dose intravenous methylprednisolone was given to ophthalmopathy patients. TCR Vbeta CDR3 sequencing of some 140 peripheral blood samples (under 45 ophthalmopathy, under 80 hyperthyroidism and approximately 17 progressor patients) is reported in the paper.

Exclusion was applied to patients with uncontrolled infections, other autoimmune diseases, pregnancy or lactation. Diagnoses were based on clinical symptoms, serum thyroxine and TRAb, thyroid ultrasound and orbital computed tomography. Trizol reagent was used to extract total RNA, and RNA quality was then checked on an Agilent 2100 Bioanalyzer. The CDR3 covers 13 residues, taking in both the cysteine and the phenylalanine. CDR3 DNA only is kept here, 39 bases in frame from base 1. CDR1 and CDR2 are read off the germline V gene (reference sequence) as LNHDA and SQIVND. Cut back by 5 bases and 1 base, the V and J ends lie 8 bases apart. General conclusions and limits of the study: In validation, the model predicted progression to ophthalmopathy a median of roughly 6.5 months before onset, with about 71% sensitivity and roughly 72% specificity. Most expanded thyroid clonotypes (frequency above 0.001) were also detected in blood, a finding suggesting that blood repertoires may reflect thyroid immune responses. Ophthalmopathy was separated from stable hyperthyroidism by a 13 V-J signature model, with over 85% sensitivity and 81% to 82% specificity obtained in cross-validation and 80%/75% obtained in testing. No statistical method was used to set the sample size in advance, and investigators knew the group allocation.

The TCR beta CDR3 regions were amplified from RNA transcripts. A first-round RT-PCR of the TCR CDR3 used the HTBI primer set with the Qiagen OneStep RT-PCR kit. Libraries were constructed in a second round of multiplex PCR, after which size selection and purification were carried out. Sequencing of the libraries was done on an Illumina HiSeq2000 using paired-end 100 bp reads. On the study's bioinformatics: Raw data were processed with SOAPnuke, discarding reads with adapters, uncalled bases, mean Phred below 15, or no exact constant-primer or identifier match. High-quality paired reads were merged using COPE v1.2.5, and each unique nucleotide sequence was defined as a clonotype. Clonotypes were aligned to IMGT TRBV, TRBD and TRBJ reference segments using MiTCR v1.1. The analysis included only V-J combinations with a frequency above 0.0001, which together covered roughly 99% of the repertoires. A TCS score was defined as the ratio of F50 (clonal expansion) to E x V (chaos), with BLOSUM62-based TCRdist applied between CDR3 peptides within each V-J. Welch's t-statistics and random forest reduced around 520 V-J features to 13, which were used in a naive Bayes classifier (R e1071). Thyroid-blood repertoire similarity was quantified with the Morisita-Horn index. Through fastp at Q25 and MiXCR, TCRdb rebuilt clones from the public reads, retaining in-frame beta chains. Here each entry gathers all rows of one CDR3 protein and keeps the most common genes and DNA. The V and J calls here are based on TCRdb, not the publication. This sample is represented by roughly 500,000 distinct CDR3 sequences; around 43% of them were singletons. The ten largest clones represent 35% to 50% of the sample.

This TCR derives from an adult woman with Graves' disease, either hyperthyroidism or ophthalmopathy (not recorded which). Here the chain combines TRBV19 and TRBJ1-1; the D gene is not confidently resolved. The sample comprised peripheral blood or thyroid tissue (not recorded which). The nucleotide sequence is given as TGTGCCAGTAGTTCGGCCGGGAACACTGAAGCTTTCTTT. Its protein is CASSSAGNTEAFF. The entire variable domain, with the stretches around the CDR3 drawn from the reference TRBV19 and TRBJ1-1 proteins, is DGGITQSPKYLFRKEGQNVTLSCEQNLNHDAMYWYRQDPGQGLRLIYYSQIVNDFQKGDIAEGYSVSREKKESFPLTVTSAQKNPTAFYLCASSSAGNTEAFFGQGTRLTVV.